The T cell receptor (beta chain) described here comes from a study of cytomegalovirus exposure and HLA in healthy donors. About the research overall: A later analysis reported the 95 to 150 validation repertoires used the same platform as the 550 to 700 first-cohort repertoires.

The CDR3 is made up of 14 amino acids. Unmatched junction bases numbered 4, after V lost 4 bases and J lost 2 bases. Germline V gene lookup returns CDR1 SGHRS and CDR2 YFSETQ. TCRdb keeps only in-frame clones here, not all; method: immunoSEQ multiplex PCR. Of hundreds of thousands of clones listed, approximately 87% are singletons. This clone has just one count. Its antigen is unknown. This specimen includes other DNA sequences encoding the same CDR3. The study, taken as a whole, reports: Reportedly, diagnosis of cytomegalovirus status by the classifier showed high specificity and sensitivity. Usually a TCR sequence was rare, but some public TCRs were found in many donors.

Material for sequencing was PBMCs. This receptor was obtained from a woman in her late teens or twenties in good health and CMV-seronegative. The V gene is TRBV5-1, the J gene TRBJ2-3; 7 nucleotides agree with TRBD1. Written as DNA, the CDR3 is TGCGCCAGCAGCCAGGACAGGTACACAGATACGCAGTATTTT. It encodes CASSQDRYTDTQYF.